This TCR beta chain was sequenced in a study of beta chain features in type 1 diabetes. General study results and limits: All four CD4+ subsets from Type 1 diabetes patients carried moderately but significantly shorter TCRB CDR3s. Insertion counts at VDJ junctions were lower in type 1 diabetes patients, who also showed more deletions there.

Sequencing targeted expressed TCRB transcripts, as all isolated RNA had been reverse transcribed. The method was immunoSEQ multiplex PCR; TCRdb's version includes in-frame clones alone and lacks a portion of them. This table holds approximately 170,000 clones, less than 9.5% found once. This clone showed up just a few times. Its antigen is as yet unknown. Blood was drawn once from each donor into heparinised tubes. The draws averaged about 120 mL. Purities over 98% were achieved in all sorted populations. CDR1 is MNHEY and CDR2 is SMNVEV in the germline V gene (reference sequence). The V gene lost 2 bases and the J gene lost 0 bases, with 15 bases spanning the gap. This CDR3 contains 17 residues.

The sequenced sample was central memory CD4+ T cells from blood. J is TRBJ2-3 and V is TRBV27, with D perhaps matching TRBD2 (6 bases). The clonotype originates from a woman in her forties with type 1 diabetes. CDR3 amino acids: CASSLEAGLKSTDTQYF. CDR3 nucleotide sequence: TGTGCCAGCAGTTTAGAAGCGGGCTTGAAAAGCACAGATACGCAGTATTTT.